This TCR beta chain was recovered during a study of T cell responses to AZD1222 COVID-19 vaccine. Using immunoSEQ multiplex PCR, the repertoire was profiled, and TCRdb retains in-frame clones only, with some absent. This sample yields 150,000 or so clones, of which 75% to 90% are seen a single time; 3.5% to 5.5% belongs to the top ten. This CDR3 has 14 amino acids. The ends lost 8 bases at V and 0 bases at J; junction bases unmatched: 6. CDR1 is MNHEY, CDR2 SMNVEV, per germline (reference sequence). The sequence was obtained from an adult who received the MenACWY meningococcal vaccine as a control. The material sequenced was peripheral blood, taken 28 days after the second dose of the MenACWY control vaccine. The rearrangement joins TRBV27 to TRBJ1-1; TRBD1 matches at 7 bases. The CDR3, as DNA: TGTGCCAGCGGGAGACAGGGCGTGAACACTGAAGCTTTCTTT. This sequence encodes CASGRQGVNTEAFF.